This T cell receptor (beta chain) stems from a study of OX40 agonist ivuxolimab in advanced cancers. Study-wide background: Among those enrolled, mean age was roughly 62 years (range about 23 to 90) and 70% to 85% were male. The study, taken as a whole, reports: Normalized T-cell clonal expansion was also low in some nonresponders.

Trimming took 0 bases from V and 7 from J, leaving 12 bases between them. This CDR3 is built from 14 residues. Germline lookup yields CDR1 SGHNT and CDR2 YYREEE (reference sequence). The repertoire was sequenced with immunoSEQ multiplex PCR; TCRdb's copy has only in-frame clones and lacks some. The sample lists 60,000 to 75,000 clones, roughly 90% occurring once. With regard to this clone: The antigen remains undetermined.

The material was CD4+ or CD8+ T cells sorted from blood, obtained in a trial of the OX40 agonist ivuxolimab. This receptor was obtained from an adult with an advanced solid tumor such as melanoma, head and neck, liver or kidney cancer. The V and J genes are TRBV5-4 and TRBJ2-3; D gene unclear. The CDR3 reads CASSLEVVGYTQYF. CDR3 sequence (DNA): TGTGCCAGCAGCTTGGAGGTGGTGGGTTATACGCAGTATTTT.